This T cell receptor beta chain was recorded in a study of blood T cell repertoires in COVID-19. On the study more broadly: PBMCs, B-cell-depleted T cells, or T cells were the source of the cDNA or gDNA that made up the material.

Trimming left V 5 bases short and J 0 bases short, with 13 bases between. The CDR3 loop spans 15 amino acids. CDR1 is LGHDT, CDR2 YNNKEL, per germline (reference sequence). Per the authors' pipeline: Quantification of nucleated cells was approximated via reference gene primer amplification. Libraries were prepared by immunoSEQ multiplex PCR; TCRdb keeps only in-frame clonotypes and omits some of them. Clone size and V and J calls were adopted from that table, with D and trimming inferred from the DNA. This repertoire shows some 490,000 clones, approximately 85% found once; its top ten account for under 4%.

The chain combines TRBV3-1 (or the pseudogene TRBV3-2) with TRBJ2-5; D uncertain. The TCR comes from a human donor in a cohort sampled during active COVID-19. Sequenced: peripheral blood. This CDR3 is CASSSVPEYQETQYF. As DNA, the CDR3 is TGTGCCAGCAGCTCCGTTCCTGAGTACCAAGAGACCCAGTACTTC.